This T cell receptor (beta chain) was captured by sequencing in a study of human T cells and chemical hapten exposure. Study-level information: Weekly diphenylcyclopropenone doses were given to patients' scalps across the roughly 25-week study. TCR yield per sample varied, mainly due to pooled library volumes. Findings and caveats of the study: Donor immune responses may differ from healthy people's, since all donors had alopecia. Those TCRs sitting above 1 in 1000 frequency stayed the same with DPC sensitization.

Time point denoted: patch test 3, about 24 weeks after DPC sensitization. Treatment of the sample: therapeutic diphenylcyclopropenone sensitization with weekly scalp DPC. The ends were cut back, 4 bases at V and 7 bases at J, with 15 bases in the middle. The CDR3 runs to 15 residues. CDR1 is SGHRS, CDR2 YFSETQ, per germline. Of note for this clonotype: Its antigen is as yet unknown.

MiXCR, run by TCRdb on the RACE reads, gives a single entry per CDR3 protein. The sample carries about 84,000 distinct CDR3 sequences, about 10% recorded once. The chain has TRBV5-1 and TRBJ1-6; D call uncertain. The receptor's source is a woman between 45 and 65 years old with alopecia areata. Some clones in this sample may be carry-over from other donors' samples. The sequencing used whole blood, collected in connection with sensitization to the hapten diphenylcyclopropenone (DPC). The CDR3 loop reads CASSLGTDRNSPLHF. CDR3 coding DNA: TGCGCCAGCAGCCTGGGAACGGACCGGAATTCACCCCTCCACTTT.